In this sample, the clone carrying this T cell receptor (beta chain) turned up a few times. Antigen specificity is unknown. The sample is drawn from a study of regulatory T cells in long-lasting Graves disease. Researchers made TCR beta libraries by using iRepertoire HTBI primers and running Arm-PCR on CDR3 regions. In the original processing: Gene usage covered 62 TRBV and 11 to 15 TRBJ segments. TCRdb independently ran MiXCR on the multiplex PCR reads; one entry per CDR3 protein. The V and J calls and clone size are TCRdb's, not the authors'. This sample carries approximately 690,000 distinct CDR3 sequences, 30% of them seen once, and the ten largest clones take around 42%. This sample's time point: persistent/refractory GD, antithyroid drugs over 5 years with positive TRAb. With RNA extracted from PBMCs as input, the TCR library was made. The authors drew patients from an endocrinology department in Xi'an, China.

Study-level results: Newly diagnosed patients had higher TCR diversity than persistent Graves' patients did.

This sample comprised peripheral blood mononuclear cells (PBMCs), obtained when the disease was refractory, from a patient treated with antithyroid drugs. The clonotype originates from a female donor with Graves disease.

The CDR3 here is CSVVRASGRGGEQYF. The CDR3 DNA reads as TGCAGTGTAGTCAGAGCAAGCGGGAGAGGAGGGGAGCAGTACTTC. The gene calls are TRBV20-1 and TRBJ2-7; 8 bases match TRBD2. The CDR3 is 15 amino acids. Germline V gene sequence: CDR1 DFQATT, CDR2 SNEGSKA (reference sequence). V was clipped by 7 bases and J by 7 bases; unmatched bases: 18.